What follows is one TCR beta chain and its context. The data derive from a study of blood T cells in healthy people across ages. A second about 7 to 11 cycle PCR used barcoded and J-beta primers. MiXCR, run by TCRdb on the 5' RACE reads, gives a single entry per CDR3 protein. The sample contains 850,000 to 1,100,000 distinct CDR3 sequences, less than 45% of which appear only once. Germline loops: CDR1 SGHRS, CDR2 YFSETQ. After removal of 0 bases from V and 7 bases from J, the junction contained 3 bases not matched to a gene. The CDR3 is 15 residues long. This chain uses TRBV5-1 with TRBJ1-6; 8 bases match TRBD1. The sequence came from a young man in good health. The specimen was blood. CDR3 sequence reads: CASSLDRGGNSPLHF. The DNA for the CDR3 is TGCGCCAGCAGCTTGGACAGGGGGGGAAATTCACCCCTCCACTTT.